These 8 T cell receptor beta chains share one sample of origin, sequenced in a study of naive and memory T cell subsets. Findings and caveats of the study: Naive repertoires, especially CD8, held a few larger clonotypes, possibly memory cells re-expressing CD45RA.

For these receptors, no antigen is known. An equimolar mix of two oligonucleotides served as the beta constant-region primer for TRBC1 and TRBC2. Nested alpha and beta constant-region primers with the SP2 primer drove four PCR rounds on ligated cDNA. Each CDR3 protein is one row after TCRdb ran MiXCR on the UMI-ligation and nested PCR reads. The repertoire has 99,000 or so distinct CDR3 sequences, 14% of them found once; the top ten carry roughly 3.1%. The sequencing input was naive CD8+ T cells from blood. Receptors were obtained from a human donor in good health.

Regarding this clonotype: At one of its ends the junction is not consistent with the germline gene, which may arise from a read error. The V call is TRBV7-2, the J call TRBJ2-6; 11 nucleotides match TRBD2. CDR3 length equals 18 residues. CDR1 SGHTA and CDR2 FQGNSA come from the germline V gene. CDR3 DNA: TGTGCCAGCAGCCTAGGGACTAGCGGCTACGCTGGGGCCGACGTCCTGACTTTC. This gives the protein CASSLGTSGYAGADVLTF.

There are a few counts of this clonotype. The chain recombines TRBV20-1 with TRBJ2-5; 9 nucleotides align to TRBD1. The V segment lost 6 bases and the J segment 3 bases; nucleotides outside the gene matches: 8. This CDR3 is built from 14 residues. In germline, CDR1 is DFQATT, CDR2 SNEGSKA (reference sequence). The chain's CDR3 is CSATPGTGKETQYF. Here the CDR3 DNA reads TGCAGTGCAACTCCTGGGACAGGGAAAGAGACCCAGTACTTC.

In this sample, this clonotype turned up a few times. The genes are TRBV7-9 and TRBJ2-1; the D gene is possibly TRBD2 (6 bases). The V end was cut by 5 bases, the J end by 5 bases, with 16 bases between. Germline CDR1 and CDR2: SEHNR and FQNEAQ (reference sequence). The CDR3 covers 15 residues. The CDR3 DNA sequence: TGTGCCAGCAGCCCCCGGCCGGGAGTGGACAATGAGCAGTTCTTC. It is translated as CASSPRPGVDNEQFF.

J is TRBJ2-7 and V is TRBV4-3; 10 positions agree with TRBD1. The germline V gene encodes CDR1 LGHNA and CDR2 YSLEER. J lost 6 bases, V lost 1 base, and 6 bases had no gene match. The CDR3 has 15 amino acids. CDR3 bases: TGCGCCAGCAGCCAAGCCGGGACAGGGGATGTCGAGCAGTACTTC. Amino acid sequence: CASSQAGTGDVEQYF.

The V and J genes are TRBV6-6 and TRBJ2-6; D gene uncertain. Trimming cost V 3 bases and J 13 bases, with 10 bases left between them. CDR3 length equals 12 residues. Germline assignment: CDR1 MNHNY and CDR2 SVGAGI (reference sequence). The CDR3 loop reads CASSYPTLVLTF. CDR3 nucleotides: TGTGCCAGCAGTTATCCGACACTTGTCCTGACTTTC.

The J gene is TRBJ1-1, the V gene TRBV13; possible D gene TRBD1, 5 bases. Trimming stripped 4 bases from V and 6 bases from J, with 12 bases between. The germline V gene encodes CDR1 PRHDT and CDR2 FYEKMQ (reference sequence). The CDR3 consists of 13 residues. CDR3 DNA sequence: TGTGCCAGCAGCTCTAACCCGGGGGCTGAAGCTTTCTTT. Protein: CASSSNPGAEAFF. The full variable domain, completed using reference TRBV13 and TRBJ1-1, is AAGVIQSPRHLIKEKRETATLKCYPIPRHDTVYWYQQGPGQDPQFLISFYEKMQSDKGSIPDRFSAQQFSDYHSELNMSSLELGDSALYFCASSSNPGAEAFFGQGTRLTVV.

This clonotype appeared a few times. The chain combines TRBV30 with TRBJ1-5; D is possibly TRBD1 (6 bases). The CDR3 length is 14 residues. V was clipped by 0 bases and J by 7 bases, with 13 bases between them. In germline, CDR1 is GTSNPN, CDR2 SVGIG (reference sequence). The CDR3 sequence is CAWSVMGGGQPQHF. CDR3 bases: TGTGCCTGGAGTGTCATGGGGGGGGGCCAGCCCCAGCATTTT.

The chain couples TRBV11-2 to TRBJ2-5; TRBD2 agrees at 7 bases. Germline CDR1 and CDR2: SGHAT and FQNNGV. The CDR3 has 13 residues. V was pared by 8 bases and J by 5 bases, with 8 bases of the junction left unmatched. The CDR3 here is CASGRGVGETQYF. The CDR3 bases are TGTGCCAGCGGCCGGGGGGTAGGTGAGACCCAGTACTTC.